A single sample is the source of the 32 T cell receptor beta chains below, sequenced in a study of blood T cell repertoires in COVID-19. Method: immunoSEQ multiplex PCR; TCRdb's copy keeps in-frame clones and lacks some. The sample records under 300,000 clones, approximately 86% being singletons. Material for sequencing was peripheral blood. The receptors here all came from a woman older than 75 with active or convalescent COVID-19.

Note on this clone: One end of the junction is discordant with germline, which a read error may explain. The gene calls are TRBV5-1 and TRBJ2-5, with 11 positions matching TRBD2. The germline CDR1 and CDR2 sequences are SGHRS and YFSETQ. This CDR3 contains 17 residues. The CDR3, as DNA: TGCGCCAGCAGCTTGGGTACCGGGACTAGCGGAGCCCGGGTAGGGGACTTC. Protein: CASSLGTGTSGARVGDF.

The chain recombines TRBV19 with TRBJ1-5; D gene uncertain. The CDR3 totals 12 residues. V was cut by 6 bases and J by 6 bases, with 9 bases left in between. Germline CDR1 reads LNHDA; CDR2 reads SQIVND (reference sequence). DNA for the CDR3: TGTGCCAGTAGAAGTTTGAGTCAGCCCCAGCATTTT. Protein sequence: CASRSLSQPQHF.

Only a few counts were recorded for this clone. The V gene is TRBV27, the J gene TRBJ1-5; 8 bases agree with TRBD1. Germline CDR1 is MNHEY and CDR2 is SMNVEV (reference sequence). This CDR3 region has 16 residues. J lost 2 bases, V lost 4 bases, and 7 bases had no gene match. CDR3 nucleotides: TGTGCCAGCAGTTCATCCCAGGACAGGGGCAATCAGCCCCAGCATTTT. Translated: CASSSSQDRGNQPQHF.

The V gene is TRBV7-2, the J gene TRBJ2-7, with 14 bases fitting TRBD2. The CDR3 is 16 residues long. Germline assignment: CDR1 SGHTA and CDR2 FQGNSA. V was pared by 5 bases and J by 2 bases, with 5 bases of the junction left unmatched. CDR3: CASSPMGLAGAYEQYF. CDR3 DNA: TGTGCCAGCAGCCCTATGGGACTAGCGGGAGCCTACGAGCAGTACTTC.

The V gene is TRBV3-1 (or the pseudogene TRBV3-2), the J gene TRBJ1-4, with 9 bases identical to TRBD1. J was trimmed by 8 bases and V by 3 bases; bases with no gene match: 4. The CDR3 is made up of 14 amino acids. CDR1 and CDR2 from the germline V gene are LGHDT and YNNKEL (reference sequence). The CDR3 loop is CASSQDRGREKLFF. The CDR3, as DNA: TGTGCCAGCAGCCAGGACAGGGGTCGAGAAAAACTGTTTTTT.

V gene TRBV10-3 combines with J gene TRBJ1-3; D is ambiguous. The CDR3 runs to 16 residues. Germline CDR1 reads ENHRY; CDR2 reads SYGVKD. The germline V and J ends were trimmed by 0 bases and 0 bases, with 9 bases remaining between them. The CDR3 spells CAISESTGSSGNTIYF. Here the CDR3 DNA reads TGTGCCATCAGTGAGTCGACGGGTTCCTCTGGAAACACCATATATTTT.

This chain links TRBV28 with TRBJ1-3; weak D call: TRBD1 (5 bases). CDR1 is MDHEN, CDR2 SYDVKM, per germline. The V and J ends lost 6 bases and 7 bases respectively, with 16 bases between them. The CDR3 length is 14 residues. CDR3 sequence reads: CASSLRGIGNTIYF. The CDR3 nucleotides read TGTGCCAGCAGCTTGCGGGGGATCGGGAACACCATATATTTT.

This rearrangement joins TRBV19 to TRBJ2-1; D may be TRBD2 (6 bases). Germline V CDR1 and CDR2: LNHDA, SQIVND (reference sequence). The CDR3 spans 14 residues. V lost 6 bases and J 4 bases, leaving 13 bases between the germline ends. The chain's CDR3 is CASSTQGLYNEQFF. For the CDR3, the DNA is TGTGCCAGTAGCACCCAGGGACTTTACAATGAGCAGTTCTTC.

The CDR3 DNA reads TGTGCCAGCGGGCGGACAGGGGTGGCGGAAAAACTGTTTTTT. This encodes CASGRTGVAEKLFF. The rearrangement links TRBV6-5 to TRBJ1-4, with 9 positions matching TRBD1. This CDR3 is 14 amino acids long. CDR1 and CDR2 from the germline V gene are MNHEY and SVGAGI. Losses at the gene ends were 8 bases for V and 8 bases for J; bases not matched to a gene: 9.

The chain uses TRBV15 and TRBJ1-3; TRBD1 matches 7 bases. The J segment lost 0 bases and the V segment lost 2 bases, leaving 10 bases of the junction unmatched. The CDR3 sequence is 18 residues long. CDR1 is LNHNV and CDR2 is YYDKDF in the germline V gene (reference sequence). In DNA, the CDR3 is TGTGCCACCAGCAGATCGGGGACAGCCGCTCTCTCTGGAAACACCATATATTTT. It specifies CATSRSGTAALSGNTIYF.

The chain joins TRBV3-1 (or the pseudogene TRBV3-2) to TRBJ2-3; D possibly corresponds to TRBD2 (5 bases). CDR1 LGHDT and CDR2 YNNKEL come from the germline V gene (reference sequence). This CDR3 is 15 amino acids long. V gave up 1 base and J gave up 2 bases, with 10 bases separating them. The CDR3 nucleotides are TGTGCCAGCAGCCAAGGGCAGCGGTACACAGATACGCAGTATTTT. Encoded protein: CASSQGQRYTDTQYF.

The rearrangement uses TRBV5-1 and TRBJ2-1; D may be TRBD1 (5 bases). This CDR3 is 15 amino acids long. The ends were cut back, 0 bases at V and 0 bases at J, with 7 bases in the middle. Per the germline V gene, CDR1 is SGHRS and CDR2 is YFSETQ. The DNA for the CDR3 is TGCGCCAGCAGCTTGGGAGACAGCTCCTACAATGAGCAGTTCTTC. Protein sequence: CASSLGDSSYNEQFF.

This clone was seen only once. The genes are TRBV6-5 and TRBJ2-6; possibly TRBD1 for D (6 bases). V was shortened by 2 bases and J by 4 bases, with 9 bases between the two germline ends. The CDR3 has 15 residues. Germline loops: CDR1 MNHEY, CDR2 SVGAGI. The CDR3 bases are TGTGCCAGCAGTTACATGGGGGCGGGGGCCAACGTCCTGACTTTC. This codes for CASSYMGAGANVLTF.

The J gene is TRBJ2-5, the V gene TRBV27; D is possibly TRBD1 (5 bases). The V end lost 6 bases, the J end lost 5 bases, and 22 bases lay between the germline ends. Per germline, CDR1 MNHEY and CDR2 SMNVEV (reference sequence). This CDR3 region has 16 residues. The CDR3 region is CASSPGWGRAWETQYF. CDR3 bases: TGTGCCAGCAGCCCAGGGTGGGGCAGGGCATGGGAGACCCAGTACTTC.

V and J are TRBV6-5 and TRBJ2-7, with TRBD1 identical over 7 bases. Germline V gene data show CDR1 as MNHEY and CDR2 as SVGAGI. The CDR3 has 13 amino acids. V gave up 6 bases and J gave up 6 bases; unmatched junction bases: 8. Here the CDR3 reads CASSSDRDGEQYF. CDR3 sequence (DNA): TGTGCCAGCAGCTCCGACAGGGACGGCGAGCAGTACTTC.

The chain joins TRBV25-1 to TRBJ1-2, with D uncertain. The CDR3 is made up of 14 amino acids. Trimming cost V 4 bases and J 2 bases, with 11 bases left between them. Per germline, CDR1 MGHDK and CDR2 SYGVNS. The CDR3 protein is CASSAKRPNYGYTF. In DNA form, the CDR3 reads TGTGCCAGCAGTGCAAAGCGACCCAACTATGGCTACACCTTC.

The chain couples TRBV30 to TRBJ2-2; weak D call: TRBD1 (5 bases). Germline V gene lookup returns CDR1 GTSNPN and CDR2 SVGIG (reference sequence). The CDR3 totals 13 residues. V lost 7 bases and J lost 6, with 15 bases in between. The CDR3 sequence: CASPGRGSGELFF. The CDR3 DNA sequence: TGTGCCTCCCCGGGTAGGGGTTCCGGGGAGCTGTTTTTT. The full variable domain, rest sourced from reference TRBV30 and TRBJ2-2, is SQTIHQWPATLVQPVGSPLSLECTVEGTSNPNLYWYRQAAGRGLQLLFYSVGIGQISSEVPQNLSASRPQDRQFILSSKKLLLSDSGFYLCASPGRGSGELFFGEGSRLTVL.

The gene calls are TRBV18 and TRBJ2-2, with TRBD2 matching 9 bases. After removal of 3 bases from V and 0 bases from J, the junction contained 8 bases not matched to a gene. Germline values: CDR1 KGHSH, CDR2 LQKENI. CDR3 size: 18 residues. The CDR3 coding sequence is TGTGCCAGCTCACCCGTGGAGACTAGCGGAGCGAACACCGGGGAGCTGTTTTTT. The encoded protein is CASSPVETSGANTGELFF.

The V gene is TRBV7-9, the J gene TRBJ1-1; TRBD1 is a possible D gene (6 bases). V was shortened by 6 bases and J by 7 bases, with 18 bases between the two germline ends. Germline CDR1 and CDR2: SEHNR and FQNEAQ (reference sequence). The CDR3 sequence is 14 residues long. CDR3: CASRLAQGKGEAFF. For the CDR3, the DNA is TGTGCCAGCAGGTTGGCACAGGGTAAGGGTGAAGCTTTCTTT.

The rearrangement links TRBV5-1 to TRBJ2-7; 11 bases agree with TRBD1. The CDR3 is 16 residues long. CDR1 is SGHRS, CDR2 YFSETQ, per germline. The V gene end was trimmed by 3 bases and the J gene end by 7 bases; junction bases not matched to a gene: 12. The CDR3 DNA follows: TGCGCCAGCAGCTCCTCGTATGCCGGGACAGGGGGTGAGCAGTACTTC. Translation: CASSSSYAGTGGEQYF.

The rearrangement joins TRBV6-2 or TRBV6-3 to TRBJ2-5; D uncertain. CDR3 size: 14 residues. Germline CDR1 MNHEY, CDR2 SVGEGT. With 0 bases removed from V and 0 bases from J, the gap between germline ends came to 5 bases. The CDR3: CASSYSHYQETQYF. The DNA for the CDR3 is TGTGCCAGCAGTTACTCTCACTACCAAGAGACCCAGTACTTC.

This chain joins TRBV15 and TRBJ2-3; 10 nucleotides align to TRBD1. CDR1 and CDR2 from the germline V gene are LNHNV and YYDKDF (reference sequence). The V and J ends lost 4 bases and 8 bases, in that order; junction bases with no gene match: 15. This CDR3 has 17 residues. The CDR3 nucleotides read TGTGCCACCAGCACCGTCACCGGGACAGGGGAGAGGGGTACGCAGTATTTT. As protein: CATSTVTGTGERGTQYF. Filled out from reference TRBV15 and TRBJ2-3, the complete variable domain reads DAMVIQNPRYQVTQFGKPVTLSCSQTLNHNVMYWYQQKSSQAPKLLFHYYDKDFNNEADTPDNFQSRRPNTSFCFLDIRSPGLGDTAMYLCATSTVTGTGERGTQYFGPGTRLTVL.

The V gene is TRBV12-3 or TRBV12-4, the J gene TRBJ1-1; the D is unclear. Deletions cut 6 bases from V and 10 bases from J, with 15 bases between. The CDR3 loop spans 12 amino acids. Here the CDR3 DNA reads TGTGCCAGCAGCTTCGGGGTCGTGAGAGCTTTCTTT. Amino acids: CASSFGVVRAFF.

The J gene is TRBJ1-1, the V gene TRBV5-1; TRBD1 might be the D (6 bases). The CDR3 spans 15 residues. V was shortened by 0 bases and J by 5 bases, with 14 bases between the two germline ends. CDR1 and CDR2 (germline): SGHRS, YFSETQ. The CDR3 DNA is TGCGCCAGCAGCTTGGTAGGCGGGGGGCTAACTGAAGCTTTCTTT. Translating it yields CASSLVGGGLTEAFF.

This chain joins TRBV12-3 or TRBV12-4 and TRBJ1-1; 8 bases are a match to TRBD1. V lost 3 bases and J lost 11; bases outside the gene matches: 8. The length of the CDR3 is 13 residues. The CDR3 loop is CASSFNVGQGAFF. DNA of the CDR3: TGTGCCAGCAGTTTTAATGTTGGACAGGGTGCTTTCTTT.

The CDR3 loop is CSGGQNTDTQYF. The CDR3, as DNA: TGCAGCGGTGGACAGAACACAGATACGCAGTATTTT. The chain joins TRBV29-1 to TRBJ2-3, with D perhaps TRBD1 (6 bases). CDR3 length: 12 amino acids. V was cut by 7 bases and J by 2 bases, with 10 bases left in between. CDR1 SQVTM and CDR2 ANQGSEA come from the germline V gene.

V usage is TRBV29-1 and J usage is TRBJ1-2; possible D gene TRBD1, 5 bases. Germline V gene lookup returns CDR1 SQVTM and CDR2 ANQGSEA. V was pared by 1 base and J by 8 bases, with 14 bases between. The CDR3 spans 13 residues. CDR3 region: CSVEVSAGRGYTF. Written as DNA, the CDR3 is TGCAGCGTTGAAGTGAGTGCAGGGAGGGGCTACACCTTC.

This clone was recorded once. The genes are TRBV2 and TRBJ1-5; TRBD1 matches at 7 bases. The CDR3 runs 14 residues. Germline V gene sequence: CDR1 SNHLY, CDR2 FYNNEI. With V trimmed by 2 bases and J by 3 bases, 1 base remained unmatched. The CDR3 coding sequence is TGTGCCAGCAGTGAACAGGGGGACAATCAGCCCCAGCATTTT. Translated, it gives CASSEQGDNQPQHF.

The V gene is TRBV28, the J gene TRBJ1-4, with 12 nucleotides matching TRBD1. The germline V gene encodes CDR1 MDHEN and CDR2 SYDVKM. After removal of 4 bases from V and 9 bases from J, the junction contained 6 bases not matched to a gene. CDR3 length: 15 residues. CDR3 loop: CASSSAGTGGKKLFF. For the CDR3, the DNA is TGTGCCAGCAGTTCCGCCGGGACAGGGGGCAAAAAACTGTTTTTT.

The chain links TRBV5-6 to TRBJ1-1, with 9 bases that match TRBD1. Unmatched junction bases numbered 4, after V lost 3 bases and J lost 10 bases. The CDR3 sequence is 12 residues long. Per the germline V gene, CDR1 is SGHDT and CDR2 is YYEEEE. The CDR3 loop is CASSWTGQGAFF. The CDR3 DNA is TGTGCCAGCAGCTGGACGGGACAGGGAGCTTTCTTT. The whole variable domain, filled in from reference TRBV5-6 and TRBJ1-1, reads DAGVTQSPTHLIKTRGQQVTLRCSPKSGHDTVSWYQQALGQGPQFIFQYYEEEERQRGNFPDRFSGHQFPNYSSELNVNALLLGDSALYLCASSWTGQGAFFGQGTRLTVV.

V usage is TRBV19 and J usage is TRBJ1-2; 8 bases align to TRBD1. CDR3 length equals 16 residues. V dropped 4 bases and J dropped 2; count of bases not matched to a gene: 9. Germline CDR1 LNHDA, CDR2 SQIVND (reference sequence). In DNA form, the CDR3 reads TGTGCCAGTAGTACATCCCGACAGGGGTTAAACTATGGCTACACCTTC. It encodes CASSTSRQGLNYGYTF.

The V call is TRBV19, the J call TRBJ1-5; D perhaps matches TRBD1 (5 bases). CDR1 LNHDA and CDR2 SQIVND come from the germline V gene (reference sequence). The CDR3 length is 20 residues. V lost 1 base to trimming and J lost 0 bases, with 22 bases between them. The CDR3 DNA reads TGTGCCAGTAGTATAGGGGGTGGCAGGGCAACCAAATTTAGCAATCAGCCCCAGCATTTT. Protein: CASSIGGGRATKFSNQPQHF.